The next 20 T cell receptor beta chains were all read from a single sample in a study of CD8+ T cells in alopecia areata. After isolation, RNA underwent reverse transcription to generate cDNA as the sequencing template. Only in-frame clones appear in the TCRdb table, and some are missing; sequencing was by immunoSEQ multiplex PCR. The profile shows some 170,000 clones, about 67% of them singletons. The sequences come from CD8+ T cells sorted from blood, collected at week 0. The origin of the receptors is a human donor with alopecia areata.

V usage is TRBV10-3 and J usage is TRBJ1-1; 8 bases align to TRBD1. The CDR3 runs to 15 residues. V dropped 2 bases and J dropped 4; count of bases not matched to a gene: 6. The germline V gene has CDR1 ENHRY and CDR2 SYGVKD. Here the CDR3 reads CAISEADRVSTEAFF. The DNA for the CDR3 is TGTGCCATCAGTGAGGCGGACAGGGTCAGCACTGAAGCTTTCTTT.

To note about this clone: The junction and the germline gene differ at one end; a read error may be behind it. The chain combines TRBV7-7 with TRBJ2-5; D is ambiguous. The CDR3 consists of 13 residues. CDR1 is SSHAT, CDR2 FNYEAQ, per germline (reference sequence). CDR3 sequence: CASSQWDQETQYF. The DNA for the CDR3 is TGTGCTAGCAGCCAATGGGACCAAGAGACCCAGTACTTC.

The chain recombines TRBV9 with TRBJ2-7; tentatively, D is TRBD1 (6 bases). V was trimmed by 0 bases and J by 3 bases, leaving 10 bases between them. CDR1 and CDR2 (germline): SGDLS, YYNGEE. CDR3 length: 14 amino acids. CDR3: CASSVALTGYEQYF. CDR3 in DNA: TGTGCCAGCAGCGTAGCCCTGACAGGCTACGAGCAGTACTTC.

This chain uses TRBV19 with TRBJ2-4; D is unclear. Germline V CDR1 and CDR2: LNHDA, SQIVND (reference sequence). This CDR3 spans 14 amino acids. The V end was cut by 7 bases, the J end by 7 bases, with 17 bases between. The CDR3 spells CASNVDLFANIQYF. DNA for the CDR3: TGTGCCAGTAATGTCGACTTATTTGCGAACATTCAGTACTTC.

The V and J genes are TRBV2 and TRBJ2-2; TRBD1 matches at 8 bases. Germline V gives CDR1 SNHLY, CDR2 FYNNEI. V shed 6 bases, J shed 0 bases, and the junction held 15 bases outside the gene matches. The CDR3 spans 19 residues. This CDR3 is CASSASKTRTGPNTGELFF. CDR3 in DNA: TGTGCCAGCAGCGCTTCGAAGACTAGGACAGGGCCGAACACCGGGGAGCTGTTTTTT.

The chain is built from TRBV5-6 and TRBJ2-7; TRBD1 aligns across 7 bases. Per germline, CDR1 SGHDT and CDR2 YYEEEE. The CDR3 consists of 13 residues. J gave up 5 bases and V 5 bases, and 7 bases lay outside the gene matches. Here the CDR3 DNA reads TGTGCCAGCAGAGAAAACAGGGGTCACGAGCAGTACTTC. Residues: CASRENRGHEQYF.

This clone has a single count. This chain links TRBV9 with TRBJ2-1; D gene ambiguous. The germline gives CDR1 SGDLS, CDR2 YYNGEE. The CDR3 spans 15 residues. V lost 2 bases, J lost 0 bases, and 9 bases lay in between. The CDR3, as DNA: TGTGCCAGCAGCGTGGGGTGGAGCTCCTACAATGAGCAGTTCTTC. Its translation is CASSVGWSSYNEQFF.

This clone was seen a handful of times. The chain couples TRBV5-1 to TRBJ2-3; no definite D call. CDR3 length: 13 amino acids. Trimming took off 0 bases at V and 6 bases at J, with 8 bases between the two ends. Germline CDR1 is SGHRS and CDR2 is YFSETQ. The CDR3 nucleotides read TGCGCCAGCAGCTTGGTGGCTCCGGATACGCAGTATTTT. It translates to CASSLVAPDTQYF.

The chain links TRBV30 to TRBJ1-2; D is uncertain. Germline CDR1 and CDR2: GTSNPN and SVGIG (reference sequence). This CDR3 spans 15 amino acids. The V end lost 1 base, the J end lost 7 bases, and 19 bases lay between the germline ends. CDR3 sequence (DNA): TGTGCCTGGAGTGGGACCGGCGAAAGGCTGGGTGGCTACACCTTC. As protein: CAWSGTGERLGGYTF.

CDR3: CSVARGTGELFF. CDR3 bases: TGCAGCGTTGCTCGAGGCACCGGGGAGCTGTTTTTT. The rearrangement uses TRBV29-1 and TRBJ2-2; D not certain. Per the germline V gene, CDR1 is SQVTM and CDR2 is ANQGSEA. CDR3 length equals 12 residues. The V end lost 4 bases, the J end lost 4 bases, and 7 bases lay between the germline ends.

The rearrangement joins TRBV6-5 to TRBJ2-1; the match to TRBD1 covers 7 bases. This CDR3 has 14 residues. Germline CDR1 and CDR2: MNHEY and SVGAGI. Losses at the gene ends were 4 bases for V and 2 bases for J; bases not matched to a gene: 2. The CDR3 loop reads CASSSQGTYNEQFF. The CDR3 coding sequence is TGTGCCAGCAGTTCACAGGGGACCTACAATGAGCAGTTCTTC.

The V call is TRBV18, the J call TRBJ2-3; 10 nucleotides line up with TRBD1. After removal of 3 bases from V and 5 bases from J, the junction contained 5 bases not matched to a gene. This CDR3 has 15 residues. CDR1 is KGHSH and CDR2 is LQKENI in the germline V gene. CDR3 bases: TGTGCCAGCTCACCGACAGGGGGCAGTGGAGATACGCAGTATTTT. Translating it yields CASSPTGGSGDTQYF.

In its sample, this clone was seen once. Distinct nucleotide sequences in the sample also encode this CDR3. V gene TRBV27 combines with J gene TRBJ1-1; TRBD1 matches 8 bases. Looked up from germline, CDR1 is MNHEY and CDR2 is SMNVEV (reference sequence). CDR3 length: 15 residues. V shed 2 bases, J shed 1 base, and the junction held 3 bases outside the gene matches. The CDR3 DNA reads TGTGCCAGCAGTTTAGGGACAGGAGCGAACACTGAAGCTTTCTTT. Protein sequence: CASSLGTGANTEAFF.

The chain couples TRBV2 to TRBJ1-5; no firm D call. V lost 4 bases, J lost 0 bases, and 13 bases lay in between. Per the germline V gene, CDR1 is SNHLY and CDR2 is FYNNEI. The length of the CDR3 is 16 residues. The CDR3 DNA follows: TGTGCCAGCAGTGTTGTCCTCGTTTATAGCAATCAGCCCCAGCATTTT. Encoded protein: CASSVVLVYSNQPQHF.

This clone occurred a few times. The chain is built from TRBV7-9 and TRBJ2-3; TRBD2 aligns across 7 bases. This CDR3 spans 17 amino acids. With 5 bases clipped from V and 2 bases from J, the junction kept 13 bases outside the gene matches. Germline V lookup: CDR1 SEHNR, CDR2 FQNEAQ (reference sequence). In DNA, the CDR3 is TGTGCCAGCAGCCAACTTGAGGGACTACTATCCACAGATACGCAGTATTTT. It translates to CASSQLEGLLSTDTQYF.

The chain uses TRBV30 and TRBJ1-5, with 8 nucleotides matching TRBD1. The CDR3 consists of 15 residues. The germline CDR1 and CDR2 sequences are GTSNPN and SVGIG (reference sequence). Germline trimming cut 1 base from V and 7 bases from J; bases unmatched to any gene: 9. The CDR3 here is CAWSDGSGGGQPQHF. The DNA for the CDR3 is TGTGCCTGGAGTGATGGTTCAGGGGGCGGGCAGCCCCAGCATTTT.

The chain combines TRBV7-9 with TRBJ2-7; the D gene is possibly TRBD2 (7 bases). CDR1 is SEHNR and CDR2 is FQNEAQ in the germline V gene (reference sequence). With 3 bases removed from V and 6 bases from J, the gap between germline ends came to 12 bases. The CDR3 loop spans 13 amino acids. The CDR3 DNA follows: TGTGCCAGCAGCTTCAGGGGAGGGGGCGAGCAGTACTTC. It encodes CASSFRGGGEQYF.

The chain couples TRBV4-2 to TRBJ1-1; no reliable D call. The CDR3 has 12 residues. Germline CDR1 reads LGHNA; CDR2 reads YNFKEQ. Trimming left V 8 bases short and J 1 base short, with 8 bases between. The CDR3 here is CASGNGNTEAFF. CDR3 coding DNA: TGTGCCAGCGGTAACGGGAACACTGAAGCTTTCTTT.

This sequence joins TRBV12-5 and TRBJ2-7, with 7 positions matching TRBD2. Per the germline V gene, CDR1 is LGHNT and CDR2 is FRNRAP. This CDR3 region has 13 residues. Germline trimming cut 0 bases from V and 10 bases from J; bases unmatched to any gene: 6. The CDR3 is CASGLVEGGSQYF. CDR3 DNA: TGTGCTAGTGGTTTGGTGGAGGGAGGGAGTCAGTACTTC.

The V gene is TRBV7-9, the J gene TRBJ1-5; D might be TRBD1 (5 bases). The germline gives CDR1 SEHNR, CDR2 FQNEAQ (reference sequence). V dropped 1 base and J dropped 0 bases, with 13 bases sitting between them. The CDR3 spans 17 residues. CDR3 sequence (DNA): TGTGCCAGCAGCTTAGAGGCAGGGACCCATAGCAATCAGCCCCAGCATTTT. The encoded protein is CASSLEAGTHSNQPQHF.